This T cell receptor (beta chain) was identified during a study of T cell repertoires in cytomegalovirus infection. As for the study in general: Matching HLA type, along with CMV infection, was indicated by public TCR beta signatures.

Study-wide results and caveats: There were carriers of CMV plus the relevant HLA, and cumulative public TCR beta family frequency identified them. Ex vivo, HLA-C-restricted CMV-specific TCR beta clonotypes prevailed over the rest of the response.

On this clonotype itself: Antigen: not known.

One entry per CDR3 protein, called by TCRdb with MiXCR from the reads. The table records tens of thousands of distinct CDR3 sequences, approximately 22% of them present only once. Trimming left V 5 bases short and J 4 bases short, with 14 bases between. CDR1 SGHDN and CDR2 FVKESK come from the germline V gene. CDR3 length: 14 residues. Source material: PBMCs, sequenced either directly or after in vitro stimulation (not recorded which). The TCR sequence derives from a human donor in good health (CMV status not recorded). Some clones in this sample may be carry-over from other donors' samples. This rearrangement joins TRBV14 to TRBJ1-1, with D tentatively TRBD1 (5 bases). CDR3 region: CASSFSRGGTEAFF. CDR3 DNA sequence: TGTGCCAGCAGCTTTAGCCGCGGGGGCACTGAAGCTTTCTTT. The variable domain in full, with the rest retrieved from reference TRBV14 and TRBJ1-1, is EAGVTQFPSHSVIEKGQTVTLRCDPISGHDNLYWYRRVMGKEIKFLLHFVKESKQDESGMPNNRFLAERTGGTYSTLKVQPAELEDSGVYFCASSFSRGGTEAFFGQGTRLTVV.